Shown below are 11 T cell receptor beta chains from a single sample sequenced in a study of blood T cell repertoires in COVID-19. The repertoire was sequenced with immunoSEQ multiplex PCR; TCRdb's copy has only in-frame clones and lacks some. The sample lists around 260,000 clones, around 90% occurring once. The material sequenced was PBMCs or T cells enriched from blood (not recorded which). The receptor source for this set is a woman aged 30 to 39 who had recovered from COVID-19.

The chain recombines TRBV28 with TRBJ1-2; D gene unclear. This CDR3 has 13 amino acids. CDR1 and CDR2 (germline): MDHEN, SYDVKM. With 5 bases removed from V and 8 bases from J, the gap between germline ends came to 15 bases. The CDR3 DNA sequence: TGTGCCAGCAGTCTGGACGGGGTGAAAGGCTACACCTTC. This sequence encodes CASSLDGVKGYTF.

The V gene is TRBV10-3, the J gene TRBJ2-7; possibly TRBD1 for D (5 bases). Trimming left V 0 bases short and J 7 bases short, with 16 bases between. Germline loops: CDR1 ENHRY, CDR2 SYGVKD. The CDR3 is made up of 15 amino acids. The chain's CDR3 is CAISESNRQYGEQYF. As DNA, the CDR3 is TGTGCCATCAGTGAGTCGAACAGGCAATATGGGGAGCAGTACTTC.

The rearrangement links TRBV28 to TRBJ2-1, with TRBD2 identical over 8 bases. CDR1 MDHEN and CDR2 SYDVKM come from the germline V gene. Germline trimming cut 5 bases from V and 3 bases from J; bases unmatched to any gene: 6. The CDR3 covers 15 residues. CDR3: CASSIPGLDYNEQFF. CDR3 sequence (DNA): TGTGCCAGCAGTATACCGGGACTAGACTACAATGAGCAGTTCTTC.

J is TRBJ1-5 and V is TRBV7-2; D may be TRBD1 (5 bases). Trimming shortened V by 4 bases and J by 7 bases, and 11 bases separated the two germline ends. The CDR3 is 13 amino acids. Germline V lookup: CDR1 SGHTA, CDR2 FQGNSA. CDR3 loop: CASSSRGGQPQHF. The CDR3 coding sequence is TGTGCCAGCAGCTCCCGGGGGGGACAGCCCCAGCATTTT. The variable domain in full, completed from reference TRBV7-2 and TRBJ1-5, reads GAGVSQSPSNKVTEKGKDVELRCDPISGHTALYWYRQSLGQGLEFLIYFQGNSAPDKSGLPSDRFSAERTGGSVSTLTIQRTQQEDSAVYLCASSSRGGQPQHFGDGTRLSIL.

J is TRBJ2-2 and V is TRBV30, with a weak D call TRBD2 (6 bases). The germline V and J ends were trimmed by 2 bases and 4 bases, with 14 bases remaining between them. The length of the CDR3 is 15 residues. Germline CDR1 and CDR2: GTSNPN and SVGIG (reference sequence). The CDR3 spells CAWSRGIRSTGELFF. CDR3 nucleotide sequence: TGTGCCTGGAGTCGGGGGATACGGAGCACCGGGGAGCTGTTTTTT.

The chain uses TRBV28 and TRBJ1-2; possible D gene TRBD1, 5 bases. Trimming removed 3 bases from V and 5 bases from J, with 10 bases in between. Germline V gene sequence: CDR1 MDHEN, CDR2 SYDVKM. This CDR3 has 13 residues. The CDR3 DNA follows: TGTGCCAGCAGTTTCCAGGGAGGGTATGGCTACACCTTC. Translated: CASSFQGGYGYTF.

This chain links TRBV30 with TRBJ1-3, with 7 bases identical to TRBD1. CDR3 length: 13 residues. The trim removed 0 bases at V and 6 bases at J, leaving 2 bases unmatched. Germline V lookup: CDR1 GTSNPN, CDR2 SVGIG (reference sequence). The CDR3 loop is CAWSVGGKNTIYF. The CDR3 coding sequence is TGTGCCTGGAGTGTAGGGGGCAAAAACACCATATATTTT.

The rearrangement uses TRBV19 and TRBJ1-2, with 7 bases identical to TRBD1. V lost 9 bases to trimming and J lost 8 bases; unmatched junction nucleotides: 12. CDR1 is LNHDA, CDR2 SQIVND, per germline (reference sequence). This CDR3 is 13 amino acids long. The CDR3 region is CASQLQGTKGYTF. CDR3 nucleotides: TGTGCCAGCCAGTTACAGGGGACCAAGGGCTACACCTTC.

The chain recombines TRBV10-3 with TRBJ1-2; 7 nucleotides line up with TRBD1. The germline CDR1 and CDR2 sequences are ENHRY and SYGVKD. The CDR3 loop spans 12 amino acids. The trim removed 10 bases at V and 3 bases at J, leaving 5 bases unmatched. Here the CDR3 reads CATQGVDYGYTF. The CDR3, as DNA: TGTGCCACCCAGGGGGTCGACTATGGCTACACCTTC.

This clone was counted a few times. The rearrangement joins TRBV6-4 to TRBJ2-2, with 13 bases lining up with TRBD2. The germline gives CDR1 MRHNA, CDR2 SNTAGT. The CDR3 is 19 residues long. V gave up 5 bases and J gave up 7 bases; unmatched junction bases: 16. The CDR3 DNA follows: TGTGCCAGCAGTAAACCCCAGGGACTAGCGGGATACTGGGTCGGGGAGCTGTTTTTT. Translated, it gives CASSKPQGLAGYWVGELFF.

This rearrangement joins TRBV5-1 to TRBJ1-2; TRBD1 agrees at 7 bases. Germline V gene data show CDR1 as SGHRS and CDR2 as YFSETQ. The V gene end was trimmed by 3 bases and the J gene end by 4 bases; junction bases not matched to a gene: 3. The CDR3 is 13 residues long. The CDR3 loop reads CASSSTGSYGYTF. CDR3 DNA: TGCGCCAGCAGCTCGACAGGGTCCTATGGCTACACCTTC.